This T cell receptor beta chain was recovered during a study of CXCR3-negative and CXCR3-positive naive CD8 T cells. Study background: Sequencing gave roughly 130 million TRB reads overall, about 1.5 +/- 0.3 million per library. Points from the study as a whole: Both of the naive subsets showed about the same high diversity, but memory CD8+ cells had much less. For naive cells, CXCR3-negative and CXCR3-positive subsets had similar TRBV-TRBJ usage; for memory cells, usage differed.

The authors prepared UMI-labeled TRB cDNA libraries by 5' RACE. With the 5' RACE reads reprocessed, TCRdb shows one record per CDR3 protein and no DNA. This table lists about 45,000 distinct CDR3 sequences. Sorting was done in triplicate for each CD8+ T cell subset (approximately 310,000 cells each). The V gene's germline CDR1 is DFQATT and CDR2 SNEGSKA (reference sequence). The CDR3 has 13 amino acids. Regarding this clonotype: What it binds is not known.

Sequenced sample: memory CD8+ T cells from blood. This chain connects TRBV20-1 to TRBJ1-2. This clonotype was obtained from a human donor in good health. Some clones in this sample may be carry-over from other donors' samples. CDR3 loop: CSANHPDFYGYTF.